The 21 T cell receptor beta chains given below trace back to one sample, sequenced in a study of blood T cell repertoires in COVID-19. Method: immunoSEQ multiplex PCR; TCRdb's copy keeps in-frame clones and lacks some. In the table there are over 300,000 clones, about 89% of which are singletons. Sequencing was carried out using peripheral blood. These receptors were taken from a young man who had recovered from COVID-19.

This clone was seen only once. CDR3 region: CASSHTGRGTEAFF. The DNA for the CDR3 is TGCGCCAGCAGCCATACAGGGAGGGGCACTGAAGCTTTCTTT. The chain is built from TRBV5-1 and TRBJ1-1, with a possible D match to TRBD1 (6 bases). V was trimmed by 4 bases and J by 4 bases, leaving 14 bases between them. This CDR3 is 14 amino acids long. Germline-derived CDR1 and CDR2 are SGHRS and YFSETQ. Full variable domain (outside the CDR3, taken from reference TRBV5-1 and TRBJ1-1): KAGVTQTPRYLIKTRGQQVTLSCSPISGHRSVSWYQQTPGQGLQFLFEYFSETQRNKGNFPGRFSGRQFSNSRSEMNVSTLELGDSALYLCASSHTGRGTEAFFGQGTRLTVV.

Only one count was recorded for this clone. The chain couples TRBV27 to TRBJ2-7, with a tentative D call TRBD2 (5 bases). V gave up 6 bases and J gave up 3 bases, with 12 bases separating them. The CDR3 extends over 13 amino acids. Germline assignment: CDR1 MNHEY and CDR2 SMNVEV (reference sequence). The CDR3 loop reads CASRAGILYEQYF. CDR3 in DNA: TGTGCCAGCAGAGCCGGGATCCTCTACGAGCAGTACTTC.

Of note for this clone: Given a much more abundant clone one base away, this may be a read error. This rearrangement joins TRBV27 to TRBJ2-7, with 11 bases identical to TRBD1. Losses at the gene ends were 5 bases for V and 3 bases for J; bases not matched to a gene: 3. The CDR3 totals 14 residues. Germline assignment: CDR1 MNHEY and CDR2 SMNVEV (reference sequence). CDR3 protein: CASSAGTGGYEQYF. The CDR3 DNA is TGTGCCAGCAGTGCCGGGACAGGGGGCTACGAGCAGTACTTC.

The V call is TRBV9, the J call TRBJ2-2, with 14 nucleotides matching TRBD2. Germline CDR1 is SGDLS and CDR2 is YYNGEE. The J segment lost 1 base and the V segment lost 3 bases, leaving 2 bases of the junction unmatched. This CDR3 has 17 amino acids. CDR3 in amino acids: CASSGGTSGGNTGELFF. The DNA for the CDR3 is TGTGCCAGCAGCGGAGGGACTAGCGGGGGGAACACCGGGGAGCTGTTTTTT.

This clone was found a few times. This chain joins TRBV19 and TRBJ2-3, with 15 bases identical to TRBD2. The V gene end was trimmed by 4 bases and the J gene end by 10 bases; junction bases not matched to a gene: 6. Germline assignment: CDR1 LNHDA and CDR2 SQIVND (reference sequence). This CDR3 contains 15 residues. The chain's CDR3 is CASSKGLAGGRAQYF. The CDR3 region has the DNA TGTGCCAGTAGTAAGGGACTAGCGGGAGGTCGCGCGCAGTATTTT.

The chain carries TRBV6-5 and TRBJ1-1; 7 bases line up with TRBD1. The ends lost 0 bases at V and 1 base at J; junction bases unmatched: 2. The CDR3 contains 15 residues. Germline V CDR1 and CDR2: MNHEY, SVGAGI. CDR3 protein: CASSYSAGGNTEAFF. The CDR3 bases are TGTGCCAGCAGTTACTCTGCAGGGGGGAACACTGAAGCTTTCTTT.

The chain uses TRBV2 and TRBJ1-1; D unresolved. This CDR3 region has 12 residues. Per germline, CDR1 SNHLY and CDR2 FYNNEI. The V gene lost 9 bases and the J gene lost 5 bases, with 13 bases spanning the gap. The CDR3 loop reads CARIQHQTEAFF. The CDR3 coding sequence is TGTGCCAGAATACAACATCAAACTGAAGCTTTCTTT. The complete variable domain, with remaining parts taken from reference TRBV2 and TRBJ1-1, reads EPEVTQTPSHQVTQMGQEVILRCVPISNHLYFYWYRQILGQKVEFLVSFYNNEISEKSEIFDDQFSVERPDGSNFTLKIRSTKLEDSAMYFCARIQHQTEAFFGQGTRLTVV.

The J gene is TRBJ1-6, the V gene TRBV4-3; TRBD1 is a possible D gene (6 bases). V dropped 0 bases and J dropped 2 bases, with 8 bases sitting between them. The CDR3 contains 16 residues. CDR1 LGHNA and CDR2 YSLEER come from the germline V gene. CDR3 sequence reads: CASSQDGGAYNSPLHF. The CDR3 DNA follows: TGCGCCAGCAGCCAAGATGGGGGCGCCTATAATTCACCCCTCCACTTT.

The chain joins TRBV6-2 or TRBV6-3 to TRBJ2-5; maybe TRBD1 (6 bases). The CDR3 is made up of 16 amino acids. Per germline, CDR1 MNHEY and CDR2 SVGEGT. Trimming took 2 bases from V and 5 from J, leaving 18 bases between them. CDR3 bases: TGTGCCAGCAGTTACACGGCCACCACAGGGTTGGAGACCCAGTACTTC. This encodes CASSYTATTGLETQYF.

The V call is TRBV10-3, the J call TRBJ1-2, with TRBD1 matching over 7 bases. CDR3 size: 14 residues. In germline, CDR1 is ENHRY, CDR2 SYGVKD. Unmatched junction bases numbered 10, after V lost 10 bases and J lost 2 bases. CDR3 region: CATSQQGFNYGYTF. The CDR3 nucleotides read TGTGCCACGTCCCAACAGGGGTTCAACTATGGCTACACCTTC.

On this clone itself: This may stem from a read error, because a much larger clone lies one nucleotide away. The rearrangement uses TRBV7-3 and TRBJ2-2, with no clear D. Germline loops: CDR1 SGHTA, CDR2 FQGTGA. V lost 4 bases and J lost 5, with 2 bases in between. The CDR3 contains 11 residues. CDR3 sequence reads: CASSSTGELFF. CDR3 DNA: TGTGCCAGCAGCTCGACCGGGGAGCTGTTTTTT.

The chain couples TRBV6-2 or TRBV6-3 to TRBJ1-1; tentative D call: TRBD1 (5 bases). There are 14 residues in the CDR3. The V gene's germline CDR1 is MNHEY and CDR2 SVGEGT. Trimming stripped 5 bases from V and 0 bases from J, with 10 bases between. Written as DNA, the CDR3 is TGTGCCAGCAGTGAGACAGTAATGAACACTGAAGCTTTCTTT. Amino acids: CASSETVMNTEAFF.

V is TRBV19 and J is TRBJ1-1; no definite D call. CDR3 length: 13 amino acids. Germline V lookup: CDR1 LNHDA, CDR2 SQIVND (reference sequence). V was shortened by 5 bases and J by 3 bases, with 10 bases between the two germline ends. DNA for the CDR3: TGTGCCAGTAGTGAAGGTGGGCACACTGAAGCTTTCTTT. Its translation: CASSEGGHTEAFF.

The V gene is TRBV6-6, the J gene TRBJ2-3; 10 nucleotides align to TRBD1. The CDR3 runs 15 residues. Germline CDR1 MNHNY, CDR2 SVGAGI (reference sequence). V trimming: 6 bases; J trimming: 12 bases; junction bases outside the gene matches: 15. CDR3 nucleotides: TGTGCCAGCAGCGGCCGGGACAGGGGTCTCAAAACCCAGTATTTT. Residues: CASSGRDRGLKTQYF.

This clone was detected only once. The chain recombines TRBV9 with TRBJ1-1; D not resolved. The CDR3 contains 13 residues. Germline-derived CDR1 and CDR2 are SGDLS and YYNGEE. Deletions cut 1 base from V and 4 bases from J, with 8 bases between. CDR3 nucleotide sequence: TGTGCCAGCAGCGTAAACTTAGTCACTGAAGCTTTCTTT. Translating it yields CASSVNLVTEAFF.

This clone was detected only once. The V and J genes are TRBV6-1 and TRBJ1-1; maybe TRBD1 (5 bases). Germline CDR1 and CDR2: MNHNS and SASEGT. The CDR3 has 16 residues. Between the trimmed V and J ends, which lost 0 bases and 5 bases, there was a span of 16 bases. The CDR3 nucleotides are TGTGCCAGCAGTGAAGCGAGGACACTAGGGAGGACTGAAGCTTTCTTT. It yields the protein CASSEARTLGRTEAFF.

The chain employs TRBV30 and TRBJ1-2, with D unclear. Germline V lookup: CDR1 GTSNPN, CDR2 SVGIG (reference sequence). The V end was cut by 0 bases, the J end by 4 bases, with 3 bases between. This CDR3 has 11 residues. This CDR3 reads CAWSVLYGYTF. The CDR3 nucleotides read TGTGCCTGGAGTGTCCTCTATGGCTACACCTTC.

This clone was counted once. V and J are TRBV6-5 and TRBJ2-2, with D perhaps TRBD2 (5 bases). V lost 8 bases, J lost 5 bases, and 9 bases lay in between. CDR3 length equals 12 residues. Germline lookup yields CDR1 MNHEY and CDR2 SVGAGI. The CDR3 DNA follows: TGTGCCAGCGGAGGTTGGACCGGGGAGCTGTTTTTT. It specifies CASGGWTGELFF.

The chain couples TRBV5-1 to TRBJ2-5; 7 nucleotides agree with TRBD1. Germline values: CDR1 SGHRS, CDR2 YFSETQ. V was clipped by 7 bases and J by 1 base; unmatched bases: 7. The CDR3 runs to 14 residues. The CDR3 sequence: CASRGQASQETQYF. The CDR3 DNA follows: TGCGCCAGCCGAGGACAGGCAAGCCAAGAGACCCAGTACTTC.

The chain has TRBV14 and TRBJ2-7; the match to TRBD1 covers 8 bases. In germline, CDR1 is SGHDN, CDR2 FVKESK. Losses at the gene ends were 6 bases for V and 7 bases for J; bases not matched to a gene: 8. There are 13 residues in the CDR3. The CDR3 region is CASRGQGAGEQYF. CDR3 DNA: TGTGCCAGCAGGGGCCAGGGGGCCGGAGAGCAGTACTTC.

This sequence joins TRBV14 and TRBJ2-5; 8 nucleotides agree with TRBD1. J gave up 4 bases and V 4 bases, and 14 bases lay outside the gene matches. CDR3 length equals 17 residues. Germline values: CDR1 SGHDN, CDR2 FVKESK. The CDR3: CASSRYINGQGGETQYF. In DNA form, the CDR3 reads TGTGCCAGCAGCCGCTACATCAACGGACAGGGAGGAGAGACCCAGTACTTC. Complete variable domain (other parts from reference TRBV14 and TRBJ2-5): EAGVTQFPSHSVIEKGQTVTLRCDPISGHDNLYWYRRVMGKEIKFLLHFVKESKQDESGMPNNRFLAERTGGTYSTLKVQPAELEDSGVYFCASSRYINGQGGETQYFGPGTRLLVL.